This T cell receptor beta chain is drawn from a study of T cells after yellow fever vaccination. Study-level points and caveats: A secondary response was less intense yet reached its peak sooner, at day 5 versus 15. Across the CD4 and CD8 compartments, a small share of clonotypes was present in both. Subsequent booster samples again held most clones from primary vaccination (96% CD4, approximately 86% CD8).

This clonotype was seen many times. Its target is not known. The CDR3 is 16 amino acids. In germline, CDR1 is SGHNT, CDR2 YYREEE (reference sequence). Deletions cut 5 bases from V and 6 bases from J, with 20 bases between. A 5'RACE template-switching step, the method used to make TCR cDNA, added a universal primer site and UMIs. One entry per CDR3 protein, called by TCRdb with MiXCR from the 5' RACE reads. The table lists just over 250,000 distinct CDR3 sequences, around 4.9% of them singletons, with roughly 3.3% in the top ten. The chain combines TRBV5-4 with TRBJ2-2, with D perhaps being TRBD1 or TRBD2 (6 bases each). This TCR was recovered from a young man who received the YFV17D yellow fever vaccine. Sequencing used CD4+ T cells sorted from PBMCs, obtained on the day of the yellow fever booster vaccination. CDR3: CASRPEGGAESGELFF. The CDR3 coding sequence is TGTGCCAGCAGGCCTGAGGGGGGCGCCGAATCCGGGGAGCTGTTTTTT.